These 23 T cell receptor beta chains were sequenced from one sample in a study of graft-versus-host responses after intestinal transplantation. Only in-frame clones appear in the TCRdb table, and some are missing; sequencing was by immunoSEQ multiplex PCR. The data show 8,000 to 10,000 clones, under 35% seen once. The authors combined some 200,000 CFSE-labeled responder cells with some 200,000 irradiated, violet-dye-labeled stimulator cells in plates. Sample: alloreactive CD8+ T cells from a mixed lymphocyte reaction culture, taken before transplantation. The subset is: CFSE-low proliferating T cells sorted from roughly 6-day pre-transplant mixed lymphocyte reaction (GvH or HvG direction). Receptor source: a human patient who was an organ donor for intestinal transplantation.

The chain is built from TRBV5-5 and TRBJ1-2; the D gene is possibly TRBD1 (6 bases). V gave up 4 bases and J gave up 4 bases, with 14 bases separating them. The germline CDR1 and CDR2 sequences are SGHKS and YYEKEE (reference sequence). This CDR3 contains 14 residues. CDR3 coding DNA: TGTGCCAGCAGCACCCGGGGAGGGGGCTATGGCTACACCTTC. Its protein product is CASSTRGGGYGYTF.

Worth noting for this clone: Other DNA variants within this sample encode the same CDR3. The CDR3 nucleotides are TGTGCCTGGCGGCCGGGGGCTGGGGCCAACGTCCTGACTTTC. It specifies CAWRPGAGANVLTF. The V and J genes are TRBV30 and TRBJ2-6; TRBD2 might be the D (6 bases). Per the germline V gene, CDR1 is GTSNPN and CDR2 is SVGIG (reference sequence). The CDR3 is 14 amino acids. Trimming left V 5 bases short and J 2 bases short, with 10 bases between. Complete variable domain (other parts from reference TRBV30 and TRBJ2-6): SQTIHQWPATLVQPVGSPLSLECTVEGTSNPNLYWYRQAAGRGLQLLFYSVGIGQISSEVPQNLSASRPQDRQFILSSKKLLLSDSGFYLCAWRPGAGANVLTFGAGSRLTVL.

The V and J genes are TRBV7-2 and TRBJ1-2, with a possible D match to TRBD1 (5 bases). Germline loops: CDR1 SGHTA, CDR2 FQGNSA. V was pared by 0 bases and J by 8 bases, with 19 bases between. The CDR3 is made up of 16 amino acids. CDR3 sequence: CASSLAASRGMGGYTF. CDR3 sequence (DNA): TGTGCCAGCAGCTTAGCGGCCTCGAGGGGCATGGGCGGCTACACCTTC.

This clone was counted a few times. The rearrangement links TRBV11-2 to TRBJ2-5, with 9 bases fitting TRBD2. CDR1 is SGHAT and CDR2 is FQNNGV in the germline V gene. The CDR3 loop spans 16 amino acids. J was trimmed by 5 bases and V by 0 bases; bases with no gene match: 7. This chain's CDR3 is CASSLEWRGGLETQYF. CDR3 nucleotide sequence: TGTGCCAGCAGCTTAGAATGGCGGGGGGGCCTCGAGACCCAGTACTTC.

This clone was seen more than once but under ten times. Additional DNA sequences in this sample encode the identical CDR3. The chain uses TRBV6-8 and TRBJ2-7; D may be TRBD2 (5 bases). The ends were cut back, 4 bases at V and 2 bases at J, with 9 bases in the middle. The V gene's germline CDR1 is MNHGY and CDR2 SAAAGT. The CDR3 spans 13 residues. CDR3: CASSSLGTYEQYF. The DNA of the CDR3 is TGTGCCAGCAGTTCTCTCGGGACCTACGAGCAGTACTTC.

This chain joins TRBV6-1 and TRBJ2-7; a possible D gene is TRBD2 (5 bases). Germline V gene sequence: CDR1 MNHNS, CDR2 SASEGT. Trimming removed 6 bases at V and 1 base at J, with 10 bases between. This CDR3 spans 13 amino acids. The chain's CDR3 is CASRDSGSYEQYF. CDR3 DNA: TGTGCCAGCAGGGACTCTGGGTCCTACGAGCAGTACTTC.

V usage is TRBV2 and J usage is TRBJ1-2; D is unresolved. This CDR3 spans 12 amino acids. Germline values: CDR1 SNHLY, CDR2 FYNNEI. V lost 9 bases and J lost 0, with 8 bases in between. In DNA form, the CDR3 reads TGTGCCAGTAAAGGGTCTAACTATGGCTACACCTTC. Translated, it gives CASKGSNYGYTF. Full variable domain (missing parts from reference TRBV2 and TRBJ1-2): EPEVTQTPSHQVTQMGQEVILRCVPISNHLYFYWYRQILGQKVEFLVSFYNNEISEKSEIFDDQFSVERPDGSNFTLKIRSTKLEDSAMYFCASKGSNYGYTFGSGTRLTVV.

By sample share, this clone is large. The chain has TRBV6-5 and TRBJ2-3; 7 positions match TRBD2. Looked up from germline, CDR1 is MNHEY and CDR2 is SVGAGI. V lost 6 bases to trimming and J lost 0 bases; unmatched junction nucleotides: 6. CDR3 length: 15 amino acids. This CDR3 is CASSPGTISTDTQYF. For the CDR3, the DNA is TGTGCCAGCAGCCCAGGGACTATAAGCACAGATACGCAGTATTTT.

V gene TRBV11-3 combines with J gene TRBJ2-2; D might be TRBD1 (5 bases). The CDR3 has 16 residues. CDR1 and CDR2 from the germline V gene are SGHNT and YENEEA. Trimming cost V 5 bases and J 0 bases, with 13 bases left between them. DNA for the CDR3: TGTGCCAGCAGCCCACGAGTGACAGCGAACACCGGGGAGCTGTTTTTT. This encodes CASSPRVTANTGELFF.

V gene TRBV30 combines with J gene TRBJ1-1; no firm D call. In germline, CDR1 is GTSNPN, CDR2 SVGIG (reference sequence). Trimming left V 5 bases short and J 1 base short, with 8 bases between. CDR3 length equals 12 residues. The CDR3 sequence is CAWGRGNTEAFF. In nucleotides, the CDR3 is TGTGCCTGGGGACGGGGGAACACTGAAGCTTTCTTT.

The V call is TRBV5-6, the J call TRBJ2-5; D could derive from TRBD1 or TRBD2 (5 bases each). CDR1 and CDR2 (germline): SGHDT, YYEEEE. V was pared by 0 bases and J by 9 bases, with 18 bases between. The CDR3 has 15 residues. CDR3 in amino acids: CASSLVGDAINPQYF. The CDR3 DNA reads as TGTGCCAGCAGCTTGGTGGGGGACGCCATCAACCCCCAGTACTTC. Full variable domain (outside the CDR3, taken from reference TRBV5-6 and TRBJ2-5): DAGVTQSPTHLIKTRGQQVTLRCSPKSGHDTVSWYQQALGQGPQFIFQYYEEEERQRGNFPDRFSGHQFPNYSSELNVNALLLGDSALYLCASSLVGDAINPQYFGPGTRLLVL.

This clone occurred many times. The CDR3 is CAWAWDSSYEQYF. CDR3 in DNA: TGTGCCTGGGCCTGGGACAGCTCCTACGAGCAGTACTTC. The rearrangement links TRBV30 to TRBJ2-7; 7 bases align to TRBD1. Germline V lookup: CDR1 GTSNPN, CDR2 SVGIG (reference sequence). This CDR3 comprises 13 residues. V dropped 5 bases and J dropped 0; count of bases not matched to a gene: 4.

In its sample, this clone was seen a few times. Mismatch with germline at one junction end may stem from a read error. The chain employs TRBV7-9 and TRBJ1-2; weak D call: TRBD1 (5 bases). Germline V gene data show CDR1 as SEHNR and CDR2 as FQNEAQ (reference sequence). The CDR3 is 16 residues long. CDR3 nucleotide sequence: TGCGCCAGCAGCCAAGAAGTCGGGGGGAAGAGCTATGGCTACACCTTC. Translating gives CASSQEVGGKSYGYTF.

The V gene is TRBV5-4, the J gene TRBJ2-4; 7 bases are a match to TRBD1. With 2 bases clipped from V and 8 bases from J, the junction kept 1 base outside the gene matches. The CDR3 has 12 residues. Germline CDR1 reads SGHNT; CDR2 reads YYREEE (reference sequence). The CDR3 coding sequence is TGTGCCAGCAGCTTCCAGGGGGACATTCAGTACTTC. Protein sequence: CASSFQGDIQYF.

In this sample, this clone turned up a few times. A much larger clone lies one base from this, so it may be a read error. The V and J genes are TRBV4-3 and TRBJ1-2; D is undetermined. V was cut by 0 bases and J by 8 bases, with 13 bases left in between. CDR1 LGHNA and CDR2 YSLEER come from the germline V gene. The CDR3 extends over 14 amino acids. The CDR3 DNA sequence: TGCGCCAGCAGCCAAGACCCCCGGCGCCAGGGCTACACCTTC. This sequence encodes CASSQDPRRQGYTF.

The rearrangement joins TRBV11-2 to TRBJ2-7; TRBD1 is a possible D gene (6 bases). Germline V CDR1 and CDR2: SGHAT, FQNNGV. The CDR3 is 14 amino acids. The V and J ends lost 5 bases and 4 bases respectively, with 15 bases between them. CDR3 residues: CASSHEGVHYEQYF. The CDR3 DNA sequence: TGTGCCAGCAGCCACGAGGGGGTTCATTACGAGCAGTACTTC.

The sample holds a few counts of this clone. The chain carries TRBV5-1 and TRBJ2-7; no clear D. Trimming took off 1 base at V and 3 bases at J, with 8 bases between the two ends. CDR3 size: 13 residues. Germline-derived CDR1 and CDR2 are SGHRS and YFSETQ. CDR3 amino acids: CASSLTYSYEQYF. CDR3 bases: TGCGCCAGCAGCTTGACCTATAGCTACGAGCAGTACTTC.

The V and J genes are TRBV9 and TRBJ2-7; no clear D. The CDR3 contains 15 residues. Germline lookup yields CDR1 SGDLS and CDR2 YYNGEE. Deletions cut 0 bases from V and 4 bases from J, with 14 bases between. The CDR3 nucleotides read TGTGCCAGCAGCGTAGTTGCGGTCTTGGGGTACGAGCAGTACTTC. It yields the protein CASSVVAVLGYEQYF.

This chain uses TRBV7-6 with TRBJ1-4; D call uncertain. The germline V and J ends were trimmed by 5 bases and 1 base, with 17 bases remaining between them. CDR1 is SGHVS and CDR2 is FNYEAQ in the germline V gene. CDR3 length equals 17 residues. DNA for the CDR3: TGTGCCAGCAGCCGGTCCACGTACGGAGGAACTAATGAAAAACTGTTTTTT. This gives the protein CASSRSTYGGTNEKLFF.

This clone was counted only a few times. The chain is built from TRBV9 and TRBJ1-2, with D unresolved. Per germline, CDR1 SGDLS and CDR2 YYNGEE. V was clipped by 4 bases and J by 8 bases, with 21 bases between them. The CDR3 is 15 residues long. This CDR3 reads CASSYPKGLLRGYTF. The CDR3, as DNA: TGTGCCAGCAGCTACCCCAAGGGCCTGCTTAGGGGCTACACCTTC. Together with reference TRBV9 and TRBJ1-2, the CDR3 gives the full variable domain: DSGVTQTPKHLITATGQRVTLRCSPRSGDLSVYWYQQSLDQGLQFLIQYYNGEERAKGNILERFSAQQFPDLHSELNLSSLELGDSALYFCASSYPKGLLRGYTFGSGTRLTVV.

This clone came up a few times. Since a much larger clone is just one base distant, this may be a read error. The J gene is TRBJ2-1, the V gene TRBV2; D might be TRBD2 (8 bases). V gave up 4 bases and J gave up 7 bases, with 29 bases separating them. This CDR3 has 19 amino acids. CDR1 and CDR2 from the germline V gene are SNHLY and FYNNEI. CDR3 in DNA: TGTGCCAGCAGTGGTACAGGGGCGCTTTTAGCGGGAAGGGGGAATGAGCAGTTCTTC. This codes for CASSGTGALLAGRGNEQFF.

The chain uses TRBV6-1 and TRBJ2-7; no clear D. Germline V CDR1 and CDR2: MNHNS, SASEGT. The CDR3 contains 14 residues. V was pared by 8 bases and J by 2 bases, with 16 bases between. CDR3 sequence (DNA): TGTGCCAGCCGCCTCGGTAGTAGTACCTACGAGCAGTACTTC. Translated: CASRLGSSTYEQYF.

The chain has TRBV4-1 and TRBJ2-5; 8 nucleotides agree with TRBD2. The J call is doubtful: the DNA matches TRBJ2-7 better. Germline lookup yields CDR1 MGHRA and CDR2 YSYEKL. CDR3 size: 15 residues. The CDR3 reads CASSLLAGSPYEQYF. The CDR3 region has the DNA TGCGCCAGCAGCCTCTTAGCGGGGTCCCCCTACGAGCAGTACTTC.